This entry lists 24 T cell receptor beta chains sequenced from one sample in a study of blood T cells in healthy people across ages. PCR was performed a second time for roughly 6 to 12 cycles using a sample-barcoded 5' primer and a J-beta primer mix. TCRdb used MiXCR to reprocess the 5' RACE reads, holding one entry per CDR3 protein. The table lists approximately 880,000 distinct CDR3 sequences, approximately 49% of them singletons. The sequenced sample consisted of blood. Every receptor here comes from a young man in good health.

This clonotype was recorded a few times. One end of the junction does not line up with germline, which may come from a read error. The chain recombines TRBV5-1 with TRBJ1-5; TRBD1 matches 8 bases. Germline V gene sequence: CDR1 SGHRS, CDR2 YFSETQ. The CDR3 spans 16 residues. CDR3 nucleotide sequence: TGTGCCAGCAGCTTAGGACAGGGCAGTGGGAATCAGCCCCAGCATTTT. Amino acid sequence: CASSLGQGSGNQPQHF. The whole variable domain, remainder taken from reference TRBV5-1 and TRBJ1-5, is KAGVTQTPRYLIKTRGQQVTLSCSPISGHRSVSWYQQTPGQGLQFLFEYFSETQRNKGNFPGRFSGRQFSNSRSEMNVSTLELGDSALYLCASSLGQGSGNQPQHFGDGTRLSIL.

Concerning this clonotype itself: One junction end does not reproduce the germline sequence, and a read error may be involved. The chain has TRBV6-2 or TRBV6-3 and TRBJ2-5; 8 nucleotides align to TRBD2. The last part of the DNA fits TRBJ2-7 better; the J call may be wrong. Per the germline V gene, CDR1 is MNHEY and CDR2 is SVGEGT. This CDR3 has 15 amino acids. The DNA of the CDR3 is TGTGCCAGCAGTTACCTAACTAGCGGTTCCTCCGAGCAGTACTTC. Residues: CASSYLTSGSSEQYF.

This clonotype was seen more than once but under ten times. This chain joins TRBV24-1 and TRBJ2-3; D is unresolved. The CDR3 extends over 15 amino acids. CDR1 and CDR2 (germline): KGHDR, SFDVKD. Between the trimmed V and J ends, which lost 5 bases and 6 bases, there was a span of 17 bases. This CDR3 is CATSARTGSSDTQYF. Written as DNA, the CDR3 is TGTGCCACCAGTGCGCGGACGGGTTCTTCGGATACGCAGTATTTT.

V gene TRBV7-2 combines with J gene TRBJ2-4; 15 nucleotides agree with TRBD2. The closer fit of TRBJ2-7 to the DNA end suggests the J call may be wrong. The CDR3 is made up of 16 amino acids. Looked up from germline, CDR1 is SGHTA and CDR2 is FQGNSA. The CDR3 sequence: CASSTGTSGGIYEQYF. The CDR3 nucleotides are TGTGCCAGCAGCACCGGGACTAGCGGGGGGATTTACGAGCAGTACTTC.

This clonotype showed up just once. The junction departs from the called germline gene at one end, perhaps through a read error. CDR3 sequence (DNA): TGTGCCAGCTCGGGACAGAATAACTATGGCTACCCCTTC. Translated, it gives CASSGQNNYGYPF. This chain connects TRBV27 to TRBJ1-2; TRBD1 aligns across 7 bases. The length of the CDR3 is 13 residues. Germline V gene data show CDR1 as MNHEY and CDR2 as SMNVEV (reference sequence).

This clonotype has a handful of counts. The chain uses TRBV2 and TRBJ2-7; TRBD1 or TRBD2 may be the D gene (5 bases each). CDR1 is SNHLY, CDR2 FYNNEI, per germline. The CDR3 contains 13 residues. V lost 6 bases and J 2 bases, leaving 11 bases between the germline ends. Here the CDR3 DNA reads TGTGCCAGCAGATGGGACGGAACCTACGAGCAGTACTTC. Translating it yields CASRWDGTYEQYF.

In DNA, the CDR3 is TGTGCCAGCAGCCGGGGTGAGCTTCAGCCCCAGCATTTT. Translated, it gives CASSRGELQPQHF. The chain recombines TRBV7-2 with TRBJ1-5; D gene ambiguous. V lost 5 bases, J lost 6 bases, and 11 bases lay in between. Germline loops: CDR1 SGHTA, CDR2 FQGNSA. The CDR3 runs to 13 residues.

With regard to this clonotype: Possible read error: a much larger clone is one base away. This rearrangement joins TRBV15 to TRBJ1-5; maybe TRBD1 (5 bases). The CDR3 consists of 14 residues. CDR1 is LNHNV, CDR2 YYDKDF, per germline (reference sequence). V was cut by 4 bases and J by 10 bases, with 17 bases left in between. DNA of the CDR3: TGTGCCACCAGCACCTTGACCGACAGCTATCCCCAGCATTTT. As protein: CATSTLTDSYPQHF.

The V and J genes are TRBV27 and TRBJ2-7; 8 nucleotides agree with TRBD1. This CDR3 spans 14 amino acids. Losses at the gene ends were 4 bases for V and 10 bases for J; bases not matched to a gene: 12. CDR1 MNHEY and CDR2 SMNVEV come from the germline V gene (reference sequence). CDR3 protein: CASSSFGQGSTQYF. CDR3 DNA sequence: TGTGCCAGCAGTTCCTTCGGACAGGGAAGTACCCAGTACTTC.

The CDR3 protein is CASSLRLGGSGTDTQYF. The CDR3 nucleotides read TGTGCCAGCAGCTTAAGATTGGGCGGGAGTGGCACAGATACGCAGTATTTT. The chain carries TRBV7-2 and TRBJ2-3, with 7 bases fitting TRBD2. V shed 2 bases, J shed 1 base, and the junction held 9 bases outside the gene matches. The germline V gene has CDR1 SGHTA and CDR2 FQGNSA. This CDR3 has 17 amino acids. The full variable domain, its missing parts supplied by reference TRBV7-2 and TRBJ2-3, is GAGVSQSPSNKVTEKGKDVELRCDPISGHTALYWYRQSLGQGLEFLIYFQGNSAPDKSGLPSDRFSAERTGGSVSTLTIQRTQQEDSAVYLCASSLRLGGSGTDTQYFGPGTRLTVL.

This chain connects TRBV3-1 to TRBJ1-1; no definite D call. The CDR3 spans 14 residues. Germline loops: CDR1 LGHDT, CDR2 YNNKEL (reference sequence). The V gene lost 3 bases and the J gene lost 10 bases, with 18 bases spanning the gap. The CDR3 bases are TGTGCCAGCAGCCAGGAAGGACGTCCGGGGTCAGCTTTCTTT. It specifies CASSQEGRPGSAFF.

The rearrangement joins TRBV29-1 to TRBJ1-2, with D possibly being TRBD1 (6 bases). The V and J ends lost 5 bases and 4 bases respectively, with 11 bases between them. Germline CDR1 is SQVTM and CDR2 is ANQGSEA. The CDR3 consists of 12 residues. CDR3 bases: TGCAGCGTTCAGACAGGTGGCTATGGCTACACCTTC. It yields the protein CSVQTGGYGYTF.

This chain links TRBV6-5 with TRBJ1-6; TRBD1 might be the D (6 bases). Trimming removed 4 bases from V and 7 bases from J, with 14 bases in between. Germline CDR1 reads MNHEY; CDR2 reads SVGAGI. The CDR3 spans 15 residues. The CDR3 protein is CASSLAGADNSPLHF. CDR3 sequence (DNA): TGTGCCAGCAGTTTGGCAGGGGCCGACAATTCACCCCTCCACTTT.

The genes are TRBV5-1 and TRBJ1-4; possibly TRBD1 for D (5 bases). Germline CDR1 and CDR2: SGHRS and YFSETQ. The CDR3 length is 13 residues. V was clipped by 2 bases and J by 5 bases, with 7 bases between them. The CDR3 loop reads CASSLWGNEKLFF. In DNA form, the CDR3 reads TGCGCCAGCAGCTTATGGGGGAATGAAAAACTGTTTTTT.

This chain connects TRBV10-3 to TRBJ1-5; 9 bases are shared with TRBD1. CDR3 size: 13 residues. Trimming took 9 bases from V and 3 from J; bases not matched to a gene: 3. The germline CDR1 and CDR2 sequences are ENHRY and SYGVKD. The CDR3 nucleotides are TGTGCCATTGGGACAGGGAACAATCAGCCCCAGCATTTT. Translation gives CAIGTGNNQPQHF.

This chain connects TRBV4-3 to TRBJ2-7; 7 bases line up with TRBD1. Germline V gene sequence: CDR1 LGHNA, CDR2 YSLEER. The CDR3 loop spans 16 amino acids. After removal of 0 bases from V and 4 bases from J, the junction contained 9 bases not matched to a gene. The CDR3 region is CASSQDLGATGYEQYF. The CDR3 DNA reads TGCGCCAGCAGCCAAGATCTGGGAGCGACAGGGTACGAGCAGTACTTC.

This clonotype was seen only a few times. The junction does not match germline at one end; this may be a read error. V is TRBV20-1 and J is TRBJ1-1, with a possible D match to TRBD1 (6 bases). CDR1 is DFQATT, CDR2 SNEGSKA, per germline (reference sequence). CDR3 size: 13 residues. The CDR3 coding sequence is TGCAGTGCCCCCGCAGGGGCGTCCTCTGATGCTTTCTTT. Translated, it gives CSAPAGASSDAFF.

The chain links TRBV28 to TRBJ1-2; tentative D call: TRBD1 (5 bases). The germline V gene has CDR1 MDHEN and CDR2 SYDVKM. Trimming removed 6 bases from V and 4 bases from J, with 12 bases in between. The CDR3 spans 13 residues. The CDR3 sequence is CASRAGGGYGYTF. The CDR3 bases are TGTGCCAGCAGGGCCGGGGGAGGCTATGGCTACACCTTC.

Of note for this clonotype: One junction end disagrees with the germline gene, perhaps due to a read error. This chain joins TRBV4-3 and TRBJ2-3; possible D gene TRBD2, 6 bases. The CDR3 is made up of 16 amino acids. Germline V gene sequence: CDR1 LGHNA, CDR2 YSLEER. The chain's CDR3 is CARSQEGRRITDTQYF. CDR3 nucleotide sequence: TGCGCCCGCAGCCAAGAAGGGAGGCGGATAACAGATACGCAGTATTTT.

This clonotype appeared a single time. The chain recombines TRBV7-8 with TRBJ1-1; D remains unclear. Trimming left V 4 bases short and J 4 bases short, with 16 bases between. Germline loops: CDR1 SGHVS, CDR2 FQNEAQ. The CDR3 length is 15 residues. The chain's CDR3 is CASSYAGLEGTEAFF. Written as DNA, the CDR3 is TGTGCCAGCAGCTATGCTGGGTTGGAAGGCACTGAAGCTTTCTTT.

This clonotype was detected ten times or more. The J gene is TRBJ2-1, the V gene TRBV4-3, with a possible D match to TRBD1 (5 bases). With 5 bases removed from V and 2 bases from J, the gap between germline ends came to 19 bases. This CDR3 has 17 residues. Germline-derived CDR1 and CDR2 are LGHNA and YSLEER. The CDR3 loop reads CASSRMPPGLTYNEQFF. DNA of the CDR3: TGCGCCAGCAGCAGAATGCCTCCAGGGTTAACCTACAATGAGCAGTTCTTC.

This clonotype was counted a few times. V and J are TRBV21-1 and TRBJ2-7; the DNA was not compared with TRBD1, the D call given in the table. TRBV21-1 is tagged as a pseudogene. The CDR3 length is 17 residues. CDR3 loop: CASSKGSGQGLAYEQYF. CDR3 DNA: TGTGCCAGCAGCAAAGGGAGCGGACAGGGCCTCGCCTACGAGCAGTACTTC.

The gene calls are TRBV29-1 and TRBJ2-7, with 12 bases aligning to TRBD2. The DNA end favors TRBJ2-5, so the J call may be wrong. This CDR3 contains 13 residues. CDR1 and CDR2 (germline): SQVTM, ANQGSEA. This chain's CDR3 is CSPRLAGAETQYF. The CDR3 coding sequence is TGCAGCCCTAGACTAGCGGGGGCGGAGACCCAGTACTTC.

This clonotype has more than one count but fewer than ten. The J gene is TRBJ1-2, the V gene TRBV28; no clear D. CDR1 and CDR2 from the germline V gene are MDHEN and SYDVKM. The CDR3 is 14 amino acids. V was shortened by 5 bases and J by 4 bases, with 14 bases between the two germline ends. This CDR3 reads CASSPELRSYGYTF. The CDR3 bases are TGTGCCAGCAGTCCCGAGCTACGTAGCTATGGCTACACCTTC.